This entry lists 18 T cell receptor beta chains sequenced from one sample in a study of beta chain features in type 1 diabetes. Investigators reverse transcribed all isolated RNA, so they sequenced expressed TCRB transcripts. Only in-frame clones appear in the TCRdb table, and some are missing; sequencing was by immunoSEQ multiplex PCR. The data hold 850,000 to 900,000 clones, with roughly a sixth observed a single time. The sequenced sample was naive CD4+ T cells from blood. The source is a woman between 18 and 30 years old in good health.

In this sample, this clone turned up a few times. The chain carries TRBV7-2 and TRBJ2-7; TRBD2 aligns across 7 bases. Germline CDR1 and CDR2: SGHTA and FQGNSA. V gave up 4 bases and J gave up 0 bases; unmatched junction bases: 6. The CDR3 length is 15 residues. The CDR3 DNA sequence: TGTGCCAGCAGCTACTCGGGAGGACGCTCCTACGAGCAGTACTTC. Translation: CASSYSGGRSYEQYF.

V gene TRBV19 combines with J gene TRBJ2-2; TRBD2 aligns across 7 bases. V lost 5 bases to trimming and J lost 4 bases; unmatched junction nucleotides: 7. Germline-derived CDR1 and CDR2 are LNHDA and SQIVND (reference sequence). This CDR3 is 15 amino acids long. DNA of the CDR3: TGTGCCAGTAGTGGAGGCGGGAGCGCCACCGGGGAGCTGTTTTTT. Translating gives CASSGGGSATGELFF.

This clone was counted between two and nine times. The V gene is TRBV4-1, the J gene TRBJ2-3, with TRBD1 as a possible D gene (5 bases). Trimming shortened V by 3 bases and J by 7 bases, and 17 bases separated the two germline ends. The CDR3 length is 15 residues. Germline CDR1 and CDR2: MGHRA and YSYEKL. Here the CDR3 DNA reads TGCGCCAGCAGCCAGCAGGGTGGGGCACGGAATACGCAGTATTTT. Amino acids: CASSQQGGARNTQYF.

The CDR3: CASRDPGQGRNEQFF. The CDR3 bases are TGCGCCAGCAGGGACCCGGGACAGGGAAGGAATGAGCAGTTCTTC. V usage is TRBV5-1 and J usage is TRBJ2-1; 9 positions agree with TRBD1. The germline V gene encodes CDR1 SGHRS and CDR2 YFSETQ. CDR3 length: 15 amino acids. The V and J ends lost 5 bases and 7 bases, in that order; junction bases with no gene match: 10.

This sequence joins TRBV28 and TRBJ1-5, with no clear D. V was cut by 8 bases and J by 3 bases, with 14 bases left in between. The CDR3 spans 14 residues. The germline V gene has CDR1 MDHEN and CDR2 SYDVKM. CDR3 amino acids: CASSLEGSNQPQHF. For the CDR3, the DNA is TGTGCCAGCTCCCTGGAAGGGTCCAATCAGCCCCAGCATTTT.

This clone has a handful of counts. V usage is TRBV18 and J usage is TRBJ2-4; 13 bases fit TRBD2. Looked up from germline, CDR1 is KGHSH and CDR2 is LQKENI. The V segment lost 4 bases and the J segment 5 bases; nucleotides outside the gene matches: 2. The CDR3 runs to 15 residues. CDR3 in DNA: TGTGCCAGCTCACGAGGGACTAGCGGGGAAAACATTCAGTACTTC. It translates to CASSRGTSGENIQYF.

This clone came up a few times. This chain links TRBV5-1 with TRBJ2-7; 7 positions agree with TRBD2. J gave up 1 base and V 1 base, and 11 bases lay outside the gene matches. The CDR3 runs 17 residues. Looked up from germline, CDR1 is SGHRS and CDR2 is YFSETQ. CDR3 loop: CASSLSYGTGGSYEQYF. Here the CDR3 DNA reads TGCGCCAGCAGCTTGTCCTACGGGACCGGGGGGTCCTACGAGCAGTACTTC.

This clone came up once. The genes are TRBV5-1 and TRBJ2-3; no firm D call. Germline V CDR1 and CDR2: SGHRS, YFSETQ. The V end was cut by 0 bases, the J end by 0 bases, with 5 bases between. This CDR3 has 14 residues. DNA for the CDR3: TGCGCCAGCAGCTTGGGGGCTAGCACAGATACGCAGTATTTT. Protein: CASSLGASTDTQYF.

The sample holds a few counts of this clone. This chain links TRBV2 with TRBJ1-3; 7 bases are shared with TRBD1. The trim removed 6 bases at V and 5 bases at J, leaving 16 bases unmatched. This CDR3 contains 17 residues. From germline, CDR1 is SNHLY and CDR2 FYNNEI. Here the CDR3 DNA reads TGTGCCAGCAGCGGGCCCCTCAGCAACAGGGGACGAAACACCATATATTTT. Protein sequence: CASSGPLSNRGRNTIYF.

The V call is TRBV19, the J call TRBJ2-4, with 8 bases fitting TRBD1. The CDR3 extends over 15 amino acids. CDR1 LNHDA and CDR2 SQIVND come from the germline V gene (reference sequence). The V gene end was trimmed by 6 bases and the J gene end by 0 bases; junction bases not matched to a gene: 4. CDR3: CASSTGGLAKNIQYF. CDR3 sequence (DNA): TGTGCCAGTAGCACAGGGGGTCTAGCCAAAAACATTCAGTACTTC.

This clone was observed a handful of times. The rearrangement links TRBV23-1 to TRBJ1-5; possibly TRBD1 for D (6 bases). TRBV23-1 is noted as an ORF with a role that remains uncertain. Trimming left V 11 bases short and J 5 bases short, with 16 bases between. The CDR3 spans 13 residues. The CDR3 DNA is TGCGCCTCAAAAGACAGGACCCATCAGCCCCAGCATTTT. Its protein product is CASKDRTHQPQHF.

The chain links TRBV7-9 to TRBJ2-3; 10 bases line up with TRBD2. Trimming removed 6 bases from V and 2 bases from J; junction bases left unmatched: 5. This CDR3 has 15 amino acids. From germline, CDR1 is SEHNR and CDR2 FQNEAQ (reference sequence). CDR3 nucleotides: TGTGCCAGCAGGACAGGGACTAGCGCCACAGATACGCAGTATTTT. Its protein is CASRTGTSATDTQYF.

This clone was found a few times. Other nucleotide sequences from this sample produce the same CDR3. This chain links TRBV7-9 with TRBJ2-5; 8 bases line up with TRBD2. Germline CDR1 is SEHNR and CDR2 is FQNEAQ (reference sequence). The CDR3 covers 15 residues. Trimming removed 3 bases from V and 1 base from J; junction bases left unmatched: 4. The CDR3 loop is CASSFSGSGQETQYF. The CDR3, as DNA: TGTGCCAGCAGCTTCAGCGGGAGCGGCCAAGAGACCCAGTACTTC.

CDR3 loop: CASKFSSGRDYNEQFF. CDR3 coding DNA: TGTGCCAGTAAATTCTCTAGCGGGAGAGACTACAATGAGCAGTTCTTC. J is TRBJ2-1 and V is TRBV19; TRBD2 matches at 10 bases. CDR1 LNHDA and CDR2 SQIVND come from the germline V gene (reference sequence). The CDR3 is made up of 16 amino acids. The V and J ends lost 7 bases and 3 bases, in that order; junction bases with no gene match: 9.

This clone was counted between two and nine times. Other DNA sequences of this sample code for an identical CDR3. CDR3 DNA sequence: TGCAGTGCTCGATACAATGAGCAGTTCTTC. It encodes CSARYNEQFF. The V gene is TRBV20-1, the J gene TRBJ2-1; no definite D call. The germline V gene encodes CDR1 DFQATT and CDR2 SNEGSKA (reference sequence). This CDR3 has 10 residues. Trimming took 5 bases from V and 4 from J, leaving 3 bases between them.

As regards this clone: The sample has other DNA sequences that encode this CDR3 too. The gene calls are TRBV7-2 and TRBJ2-3; D gene uncertain. Between the trimmed V and J ends, which lost 2 bases and 2 bases, there was a span of 5 bases. The CDR3 runs to 13 residues. The V gene's germline CDR1 is SGHTA and CDR2 FQGNSA. CDR3 sequence: CASSLRITDTQYF. The CDR3 nucleotides read TGTGCCAGCAGCTTACGGATCACAGATACGCAGTATTTT.

As concerns this clone: This CDR3 is also generated by other DNA sequences in the sample. The genes are TRBV7-2 and TRBJ1-5; no definite D call. The CDR3 sequence is 12 residues long. The V end was cut by 5 bases, the J end by 4 bases, with 6 bases between. CDR1 SGHTA and CDR2 FQGNSA come from the germline V gene. CDR3 coding DNA: TGTGCCAGCAGCCTGCTGAATCAGCCCCAGCATTTT. This encodes CASSLLNQPQHF.

This chain connects TRBV6-4 to TRBJ1-5, with TRBD1 identical over 9 bases. The V segment lost 5 bases and the J segment 7 bases; nucleotides outside the gene matches: 3. The CDR3 runs to 13 residues. Looked up from germline, CDR1 is MRHNA and CDR2 is SNTAGT. For the CDR3, the DNA is TGTGCCAGCAGTTCGGACAGGGGACAGCCCCAGCATTTT. Translation gives CASSSDRGQPQHF.